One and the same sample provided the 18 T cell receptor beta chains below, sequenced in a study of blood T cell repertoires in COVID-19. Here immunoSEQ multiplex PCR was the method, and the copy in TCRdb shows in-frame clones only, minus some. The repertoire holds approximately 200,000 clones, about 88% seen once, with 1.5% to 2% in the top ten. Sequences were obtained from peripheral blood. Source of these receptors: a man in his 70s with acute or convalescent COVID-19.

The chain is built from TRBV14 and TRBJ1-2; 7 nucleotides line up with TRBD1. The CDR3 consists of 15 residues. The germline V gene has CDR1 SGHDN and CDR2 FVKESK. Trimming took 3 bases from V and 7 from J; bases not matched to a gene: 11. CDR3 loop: CASSQLTGWAFGYTF. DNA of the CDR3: TGTGCCAGCAGCCAGTTGACAGGGTGGGCGTTTGGCTACACCTTC.

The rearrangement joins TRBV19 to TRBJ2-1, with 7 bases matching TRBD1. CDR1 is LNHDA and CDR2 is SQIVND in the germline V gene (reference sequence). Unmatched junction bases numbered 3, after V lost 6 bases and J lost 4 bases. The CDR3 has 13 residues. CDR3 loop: CASSTTGYNEQFF. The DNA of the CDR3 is TGTGCCAGTAGCACGACAGGGTACAATGAGCAGTTCTTC.

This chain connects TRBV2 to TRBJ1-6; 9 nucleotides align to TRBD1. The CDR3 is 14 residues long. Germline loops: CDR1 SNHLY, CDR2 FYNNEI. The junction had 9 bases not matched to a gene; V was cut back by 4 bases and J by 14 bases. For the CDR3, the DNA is TGTGCCAGCAGTGCCGACAGGGGGTTAATGGCCCTCCACTTT. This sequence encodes CASSADRGLMALHF.

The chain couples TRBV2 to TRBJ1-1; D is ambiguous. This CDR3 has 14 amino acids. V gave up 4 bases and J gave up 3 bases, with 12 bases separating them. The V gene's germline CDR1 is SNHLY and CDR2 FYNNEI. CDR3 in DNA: TGTGCCAGCAGTGGCGTGATGGTTGACACTGAAGCTTTCTTT. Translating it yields CASSGVMVDTEAFF.

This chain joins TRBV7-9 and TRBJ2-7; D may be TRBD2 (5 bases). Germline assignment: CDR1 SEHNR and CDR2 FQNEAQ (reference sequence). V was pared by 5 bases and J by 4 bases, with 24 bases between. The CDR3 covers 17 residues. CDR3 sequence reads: CASSPPFGNSAIYEQYF. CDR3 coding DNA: TGTGCCAGCAGCCCTCCGTTCGGGAACTCCGCAATTTACGAGCAGTACTTC.

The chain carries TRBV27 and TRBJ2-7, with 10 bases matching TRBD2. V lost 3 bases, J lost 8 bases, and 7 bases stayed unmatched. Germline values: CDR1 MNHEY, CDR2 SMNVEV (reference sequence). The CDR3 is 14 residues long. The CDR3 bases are TGTGCCAGCAGTTTGCACGGGACTAGCGAGAAGCAGTACTTC. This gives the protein CASSLHGTSEKQYF.

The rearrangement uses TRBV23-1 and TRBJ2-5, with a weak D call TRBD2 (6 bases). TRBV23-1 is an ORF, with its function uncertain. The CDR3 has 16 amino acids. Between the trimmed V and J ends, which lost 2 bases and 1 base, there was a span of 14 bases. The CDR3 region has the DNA TGCGCCAGCAGTCAAAGGAGGGAGAGAATCCAAGAGACCCAGTACTTC. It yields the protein CASSQRRERIQETQYF.

The CDR3 protein is CASSESPGTSGRGRILYNEQFF. The CDR3 coding sequence is TGTGCCAGCAGCGAAAGCCCCGGGACTAGCGGGAGAGGAAGGATATTGTACAATGAGCAGTTCTTC. The V and J genes are TRBV9 and TRBJ2-1, with 14 bases identical to TRBD2. The ends lost 3 bases at V and 4 bases at J; junction bases unmatched: 21. This CDR3 is 22 amino acids long. Germline loops: CDR1 SGDLS, CDR2 YYNGEE.

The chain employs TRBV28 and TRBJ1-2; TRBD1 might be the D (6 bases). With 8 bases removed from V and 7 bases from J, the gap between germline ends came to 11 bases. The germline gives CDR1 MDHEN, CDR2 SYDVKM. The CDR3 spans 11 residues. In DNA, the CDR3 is TGTGCCAGCCAGGGGATAGGTGGCTACACCTTC. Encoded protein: CASQGIGGYTF.

CDR3 loop: CASCLAGESYNEQFF. CDR3 sequence (DNA): TGCGCCAGCTGTTTAGCGGGAGAATCTTACAATGAGCAGTTCTTC. The J gene is TRBJ2-1, the V gene TRBV5-1, with 9 bases that match TRBD2. This CDR3 spans 15 amino acids. J was trimmed by 4 bases and V by 7 bases; bases with no gene match: 9. The germline gives CDR1 SGHRS, CDR2 YFSETQ.

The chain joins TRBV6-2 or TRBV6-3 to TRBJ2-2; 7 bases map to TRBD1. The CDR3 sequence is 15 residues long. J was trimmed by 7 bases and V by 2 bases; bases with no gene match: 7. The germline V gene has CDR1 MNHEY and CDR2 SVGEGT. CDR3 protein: CASSYVPGQLGELFF. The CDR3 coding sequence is TGTGCCAGCAGTTACGTTCCGGGACAGCTCGGGGAGCTGTTTTTT.

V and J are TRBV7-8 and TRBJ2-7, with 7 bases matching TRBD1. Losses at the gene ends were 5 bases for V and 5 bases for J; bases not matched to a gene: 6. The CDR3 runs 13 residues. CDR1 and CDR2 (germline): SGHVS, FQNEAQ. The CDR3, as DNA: TGTGCCAGCAGCCGCGACAGGGAGAACGAGCAGTACTTC. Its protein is CASSRDRENEQYF.

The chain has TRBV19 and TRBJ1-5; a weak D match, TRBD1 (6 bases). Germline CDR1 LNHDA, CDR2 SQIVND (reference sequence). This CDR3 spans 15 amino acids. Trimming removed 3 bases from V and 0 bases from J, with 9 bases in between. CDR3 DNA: TGTGCCAGTAGTATCGGGACACTTAGCAATCAGCCCCAGCATTTT. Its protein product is CASSIGTLSNQPQHF.

The CDR3 protein is CASSLRGGWNTGELFF. The CDR3 DNA follows: TGTGCCAGCAGTTTACGCGGGGGATGGAACACCGGGGAGCTGTTTTTT. This chain connects TRBV27 to TRBJ2-2, with 7 bases fitting TRBD2. Trimming at V came to 2 bases and at J to 1 base, leaving 4 bases not matched to a gene. This CDR3 contains 16 residues. Looked up from germline, CDR1 is MNHEY and CDR2 is SMNVEV (reference sequence).

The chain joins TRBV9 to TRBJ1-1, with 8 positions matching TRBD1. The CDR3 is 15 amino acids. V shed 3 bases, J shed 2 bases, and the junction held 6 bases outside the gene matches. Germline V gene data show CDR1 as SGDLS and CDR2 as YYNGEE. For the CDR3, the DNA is TGTGCCAGCAGCGACCGGACAGGGTTTAACACTGAAGCTTTCTTT. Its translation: CASSDRTGFNTEAFF.

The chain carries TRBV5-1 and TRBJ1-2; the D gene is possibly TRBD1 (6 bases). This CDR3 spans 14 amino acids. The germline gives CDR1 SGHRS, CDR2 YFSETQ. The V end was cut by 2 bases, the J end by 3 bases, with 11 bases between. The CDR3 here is CASSLQGFDYGYTF. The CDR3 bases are TGCGCCAGCAGCTTACAGGGCTTCGACTATGGCTACACCTTC.

The CDR3 DNA reads TGTGCCAGTAGTATTGGGCCAGACACCGGGGAGCTGTTTTTT. This gives the protein CASSIGPDTGELFF. The genes are TRBV19 and TRBJ2-2; D is unresolved. V was shortened by 3 bases and J by 3 bases, with 8 bases between the two germline ends. Per germline, CDR1 LNHDA and CDR2 SQIVND (reference sequence). The CDR3 spans 14 residues.

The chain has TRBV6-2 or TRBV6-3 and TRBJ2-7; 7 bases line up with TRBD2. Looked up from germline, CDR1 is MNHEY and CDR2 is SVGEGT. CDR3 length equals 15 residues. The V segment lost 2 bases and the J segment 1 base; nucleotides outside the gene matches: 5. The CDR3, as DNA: TGTGCCAGCAGTTACAAAGGCGGGGGATCCTACGAGCAGTACTTC. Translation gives CASSYKGGGSYEQYF.